The source of this T cell receptor beta chain is a study of blood T cell repertoires in COVID-19. Study-level background: Acute and convalescent COVID-19 specimens originated in the United States, Italy and Spain. In each case, the material was cDNA or gDNA derived from T cells, B-cell-depleted T cells, or PBMCs.

Trimming took 0 bases from V and 9 from J; bases not matched to a gene: 9. Germline V gene data show CDR1 as LGHNA and CDR2 as YSLEER. There are 17 residues in the CDR3. Patients of the Seattle cohort, enrolled during active infection, were followed longitudinally. Authors' methods: How many nucleated cells were present was estimated from reference gene primer amplification. Repertoires were generated with immunoSEQ multiplex PCR, while TCRdb's copy carries only in-frame clones and drops some. That table is the source of V, J and clone size, and D and trimming were worked out from the DNA. This table has some 70,000 clones, approximately 84% appearing once.

This chain links TRBV4-3 with TRBJ1-6; 9 nucleotides agree with TRBD1. The sequence was collected from a man between 50 and 59 years old with COVID-19, enrolled during active disease. The material sequenced was peripheral blood. CDR3 region: CASSQDPFGTGSSPLHF. Here the CDR3 DNA reads TGCGCCAGCAGCCAAGATCCATTCGGGACAGGGAGTTCACCCCTCCACTTT.